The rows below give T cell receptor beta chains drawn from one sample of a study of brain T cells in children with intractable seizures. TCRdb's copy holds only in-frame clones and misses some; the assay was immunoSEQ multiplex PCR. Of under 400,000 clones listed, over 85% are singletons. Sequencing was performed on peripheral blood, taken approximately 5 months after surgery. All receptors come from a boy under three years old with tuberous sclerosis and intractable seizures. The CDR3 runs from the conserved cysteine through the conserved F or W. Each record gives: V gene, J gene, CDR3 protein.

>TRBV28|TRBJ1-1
CASSVSATYTEAFF
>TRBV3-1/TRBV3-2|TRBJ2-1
CASSLIRQGRTYNEQFF
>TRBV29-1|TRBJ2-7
CSVEDSRLGVYEQYF
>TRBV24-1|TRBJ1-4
CATSDCGLYEGAQTNEKLFF
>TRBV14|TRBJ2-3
CASSQWTEADTQYF
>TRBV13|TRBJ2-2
CASSPFGLAGDTGELFF
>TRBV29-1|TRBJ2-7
CSVGQSYEQYF
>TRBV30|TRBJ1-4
CAWSSLSVPNEKLFF
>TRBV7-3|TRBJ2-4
CAEEVAKNIQYF
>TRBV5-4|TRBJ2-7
CASRPGTSGNEQYF
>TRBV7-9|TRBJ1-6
CASSLAQNSPLHF
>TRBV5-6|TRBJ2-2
CASSRDRGFVGELFF
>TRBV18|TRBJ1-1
CASSPLEIGQNTEAFF
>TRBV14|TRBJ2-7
CASSQLQSYEQYF
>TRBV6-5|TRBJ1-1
CASSYSVNTEAFF
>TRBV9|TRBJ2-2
CASSPRTSGGRRELFF
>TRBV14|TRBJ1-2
CTSSFGAGVSYGYTF
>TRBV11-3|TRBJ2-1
CASSLESLAGAEQFF
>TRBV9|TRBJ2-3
CASSGLGLAGENGDTQYF
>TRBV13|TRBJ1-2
CASSLMGSGYTF
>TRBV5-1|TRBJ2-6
CASSRFAGAGANVLTF
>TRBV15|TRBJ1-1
CATSRDRTGAREAFF
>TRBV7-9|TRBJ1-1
CASSLFIGWYTEAFF
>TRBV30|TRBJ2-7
CAWSPRWRAASSYEQYF
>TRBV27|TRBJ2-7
CASSFPGGHEQYF
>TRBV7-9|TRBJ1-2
CASSLTRGLGYTF
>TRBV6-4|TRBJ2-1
CASSVTSGEEQFF
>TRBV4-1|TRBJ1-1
CASSQEGTARDTEAFF
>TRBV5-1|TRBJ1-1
CASSLESGSTEAFF
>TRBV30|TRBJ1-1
CACEMTGWGTEAFF
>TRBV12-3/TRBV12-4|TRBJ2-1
CASSLGSFHEQFF
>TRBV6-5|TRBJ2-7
CASSPLAGGPYEQYF
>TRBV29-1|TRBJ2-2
CSVEERRVTGELFF
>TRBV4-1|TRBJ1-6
CASSQILRQGPGAPLHF
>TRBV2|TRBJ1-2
CASSDGTGVGYTF
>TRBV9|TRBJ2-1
CASSGVGSYNEQFF
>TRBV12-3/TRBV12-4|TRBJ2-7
CASSWNYEQYF
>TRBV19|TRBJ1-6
CASSPWTADNSPLHF
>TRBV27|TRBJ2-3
CASSLVWGSGDTQYF
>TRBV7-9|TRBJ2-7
CASAGDRDRDYEQYF
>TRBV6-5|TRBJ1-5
CASSPGYNQPQHF
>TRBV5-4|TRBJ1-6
CASSRGTEPYNSPLHF
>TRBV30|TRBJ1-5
CAWSRGGWSQPQHF
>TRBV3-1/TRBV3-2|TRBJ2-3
CASSQDSVAGGDTQYF